This entry features one T cell receptor (beta chain) sequence. This record comes from a study of cytomegalovirus exposure and HLA in healthy donors. The PCR contained 60 Vbeta and 13 Jbeta primers. Clones were read by immunoSEQ multiplex PCR, and TCRdb kept only the in-frame ones, dropping some. This sample yields 100,000 to 150,000 clones, of which 70% to 80% are seen a single time; roughly 3.5% belongs to the top ten. The specimen was PBMCs. The receptor's source is a man in his forties in good health and CMV-seronegative.

The CDR3 protein is CASSPRRGTNEKLFF. CDR3 DNA sequence: TGTGCCAGCAGCCCCCGGCGGGGTACTAATGAAAAACTGTTTTTT. The chain is built from TRBV7-9 and TRBJ1-4, with D hard to call. Trimming cost V 5 bases and J 2 bases, with 12 bases left between them. CDR3 length equals 15 residues. In germline, CDR1 is SEHNR, CDR2 FQNEAQ (reference sequence).